A single sample gave rise to the 5 T cell receptor beta chains below, sequenced in a study of blood T cell repertoires in COVID-19. Clones were sequenced by immunoSEQ multiplex PCR, and TCRdb holds only the in-frame ones, with some missing. The sample carries some 200,000 clones, 70% to 90% recorded once. Source material: peripheral blood. These receptors were taken from a woman in her 70s with COVID-19, enrolled during active disease.

This sequence joins TRBV6-4 and TRBJ1-2, with 10 bases matching TRBD1. Losses at the gene ends were 6 bases for V and 8 bases for J; bases not matched to a gene: 6. The germline V gene encodes CDR1 MRHNA and CDR2 SNTAGT. There are 13 residues in the CDR3. In nucleotides, the CDR3 is TGTGCCAGCAGAGGACAGGGGGTTGGCGGCTACACCTTC. It translates to CASRGQGVGGYTF.

This rearrangement joins TRBV28 to TRBJ1-4, with 12 bases fitting TRBD1. Germline CDR1 is MDHEN and CDR2 is SYDVKM. V was clipped by 2 bases and J by 7 bases; unmatched bases: 2. CDR3 length equals 15 residues. CDR3 nucleotide sequence: TGTGCCAGCAGTTTAGGGGGACAGGGGGCTGAAAAACTGTTTTTT. The encoded protein is CASSLGGQGAEKLFF.

The rearrangement joins TRBV11-3 to TRBJ1-3; 9 nucleotides align to TRBD1. The CDR3 totals 15 residues. Germline V lookup: CDR1 SGHNT, CDR2 YENEEA. After removal of 5 bases from V and 4 bases from J, the junction contained 6 bases not matched to a gene. The DNA for the CDR3 is TGTGCCAGCAGCAATACAGGGGGCGGAGGAAACACCATATATTTT. It translates to CASSNTGGGGNTIYF.

The V gene is TRBV7-3, the J gene TRBJ2-5, with D possibly being TRBD1 (5 bases). Germline V gene data show CDR1 as SGHTA and CDR2 as FQGTGA. Trimming left V 1 base short and J 5 bases short, with 8 bases between. The CDR3 extends over 13 amino acids. This chain's CDR3 is CASSLMRQETQYF. CDR3 DNA sequence: TGTGCCAGCAGCTTAATGCGACAGGAGACCCAGTACTTC.

The rearrangement uses TRBV5-4 and TRBJ2-1; D possibly corresponds to TRBD1 (6 bases). Between the trimmed V and J ends, which lost 4 bases and 7 bases, there was a span of 15 bases. The germline V gene encodes CDR1 SGHNT and CDR2 YYREEE (reference sequence). CDR3 length: 14 amino acids. CDR3 amino acids: CASSLVNRENEQFF. As DNA, the CDR3 is TGTGCCAGCAGCCTGGTGAACAGGGAAAATGAGCAGTTCTTC. Using reference TRBV5-4 and TRBJ2-1 for the parts outside the CDR3, the full variable domain is ETGVTQSPTHLIKTRGQQVTLRCSSQSGHNTVSWYQQALGQGPQFIFQYYREEENGRGNFPPRFSGLQFPNYSSELNVNALELDDSALYLCASSLVNRENEQFFGPGTRLTVL.